Presented here are 2 T cell receptor beta chains from one specimen sequenced in a study of blood T cell repertoires in COVID-19. Produced via immunoSEQ multiplex PCR; TCRdb's table is partial and in-frame only. The sample has 300,000 to 400,000 clones; 88% are singletons. The specimen sequenced was PBMCs or T cells enriched from blood (not recorded which). The receptors derive from a young woman who had recovered from COVID-19.

Many counts were recorded for this clone. J is TRBJ2-3 and V is TRBV2; D may be TRBD2 (6 bases). Germline CDR1 SNHLY, CDR2 FYNNEI. With 7 bases removed from V and 4 bases from J, the gap between germline ends came to 15 bases. The CDR3 spans 14 residues. CDR3 sequence reads: CASKGGKMADTQYF. Here the CDR3 DNA reads TGTGCCAGCAAGGGAGGCAAGATGGCAGATACGCAGTATTTT.

This clone was seen at least ten times. The rearrangement links TRBV7-9 to TRBJ1-2; 8 bases align to TRBD1. Germline V lookup: CDR1 SEHNR, CDR2 FQNEAQ (reference sequence). Losses at the gene ends were 1 base for V and 5 bases for J; bases not matched to a gene: 3. The CDR3 length is 14 residues. CDR3 bases: TGTGCCAGCAGCTTAGGGACAGGGACGTATGGCTACACCTTC. Translated, it gives CASSLGTGTYGYTF.